This record covers a single T cell receptor beta chain. Its antigen is unidentified. The sample belongs to a study of identical twins. Study outcomes and limitations: Excess sharing by twins proved weaker in beta out-of-frame sequences. There was more out-of-frame TCR alpha sharing in monozygotic twins than models estimated. The study drew conclusions from cross-sectional statistical analysis, not from following the same donors.

A universal primer site was incorporated via template switching, and the cDNA contained unique molecular identifiers. TCRdb re-derived calls from the 5' RACE reads in MiXCR, one entry per CDR3 protein. The repertoire holds a few hundred thousand distinct CDR3 sequences, with 9.6% as singletons. Germline CDR1 and CDR2: LGHNA and YSLEER. This CDR3 is 16 amino acids long. V gave up 1 base and J gave up 5 bases; unmatched junction bases: 7. These data also formed part of another study, on yellow fever vaccine responses in identical twins.

The sequenced sample was PBMCs. The chain links TRBV4-3 to TRBJ2-5, with 10 bases lining up with TRBD2. The clonotype originates from a young woman in good health. The CDR3 region is CASSQASGRGGETQYF. For the CDR3, the DNA is TGCGCCAGCAGCCAAGCCAGCGGGAGGGGCGGGGAGACCCAGTACTTC.